Listed below are T cell receptor beta chains from one sample, sequenced in a study of blood T cell repertoires in COVID-19. Assay: immunoSEQ multiplex PCR; the TCRdb copy retains only in-frame clones and omits some. The profile shows about 230,000 clones, approximately 83% of them singletons. The sequenced sample consisted of peripheral blood. The source of these receptors is a woman in her fifties or sixties with acute or convalescent COVID-19. Both conserved end residues are part of each CDR3. A D gene is named only where the DNA matches it firmly. Not all rows give a size; the values are once, few, many and, for expanded clones, a class.

J gene,clone size,D gene,V gene,CDR3 DNA,CDR3 protein
TRBJ2-2,few,TRBD1,TRBV5-4,TGTGCCAGCAGCTTGGGGGGGACAGCTAACACCGGGGAGCTGTTTTTT,CASSLGGTANTGELFF
TRBJ2-3,NA,TRBD2,TRBV2,TGTGCCAGCAGTATAGCGGGAGGGCCTCTAGATACGCAGTATTTT,CASSIAGGPLDTQYF
TRBJ2-2,NA,NA,TRBV2,TGTGCCAGCACTGAGGGCCAGATCCGGGAGCTGTTTTTT,CASTEGQIRELFF
TRBJ1-1,once,TRBD1,TRBV7-9,TGTGCCAGCAGCCTATTAGGGACAGGGGGTACTGAAGCTTTCTTT,CASSLLGTGGTEAFF
TRBJ1-2,NA,TRBD1,TRBV24-1,TGTGCCACCAGTGACCCAGGGACAGCCAACAACTATGGCTACACCTTC,CATSDPGTANNYGYTF
TRBJ1-1,NA,NA,TRBV10-3,TGTGCCATCAGTGAGCCGGAGGAGGCGGGGGACACTGAAGCTTTCTTT,CAISEPEEAGDTEAFF
TRBJ1-5,once,TRBD1,TRBV29-1,TGCAGCGTTGAAGAGGGACAGAGCAATCAGCCCCAGCATTTT,CSVEEGQSNQPQHF
TRBJ1-1,NA,NA,TRBV28,TGTGCCAGCAGTTTCAGGGCAAACACTGAAGCTTTCTTT,CASSFRANTEAFF
TRBJ1-2,NA,TRBD1,TRBV30,TGTGCCTGGAGTGTATTAAGGGCAGGGGGCCCAAATGGCTACACCTTC,CAWSVLRAGGPNGYTF
TRBJ2-5,NA,TRBD2,TRBV5-4,TGTGCCAGCAGCCAACGGTCTAGCGGGCAAGAGACCCAGTACTTC,CASSQRSSGQETQYF
TRBJ2-2,few,TRBD2,TRBV6-1,TGTGCCAGCAGTGATCTAGCGGGGGGGCACACCGGGGAGCTGTTTTTT,CASSDLAGGHTGELFF
TRBJ1-5,NA,NA,TRBV2,TGTGCCAGCAGTTATGGACACAGCCATCAGCCCCAGCATTTT,CASSYGHSHQPQHF
TRBJ1-4,NA,NA,TRBV27,TGTGCCAGCAGTTTATCGACAGGCTCGGGTGAAAAACTGTTTTTT,CASSLSTGSGEKLFF
TRBJ1-5,NA,NA,TRBV21-1,TGTGCCAGCAGCAGACAGCCACCGAATCAGCCCCAGCATTTT,CASSRQPPNQPQHF
TRBJ2-3,NA,NA,TRBV2,TGTGCCAGCAGTGAAGCCGGACTTAGCACAGATACGCAGTATTTT,CASSEAGLSTDTQYF
TRBJ2-7,NA,TRBD2,TRBV9,TGTGCCAGCAGCGTACTAGCGGAATCGTACGAGCAGTACTTC,CASSVLAESYEQYF
TRBJ2-2,few,TRBD2,TRBV10-1,TGCGCCAGCACCTCGACCAGCGGGAGGAATAGAGGGGAGCTGTTTTTT,CASTSTSGRNRGELFF
TRBJ1-2,NA,TRBD1,TRBV6-5,TGTGCCAGCAGCCCAGAGGGACAGGGGGTCTATGGCTACACCTTC,CASSPEGQGVYGYTF